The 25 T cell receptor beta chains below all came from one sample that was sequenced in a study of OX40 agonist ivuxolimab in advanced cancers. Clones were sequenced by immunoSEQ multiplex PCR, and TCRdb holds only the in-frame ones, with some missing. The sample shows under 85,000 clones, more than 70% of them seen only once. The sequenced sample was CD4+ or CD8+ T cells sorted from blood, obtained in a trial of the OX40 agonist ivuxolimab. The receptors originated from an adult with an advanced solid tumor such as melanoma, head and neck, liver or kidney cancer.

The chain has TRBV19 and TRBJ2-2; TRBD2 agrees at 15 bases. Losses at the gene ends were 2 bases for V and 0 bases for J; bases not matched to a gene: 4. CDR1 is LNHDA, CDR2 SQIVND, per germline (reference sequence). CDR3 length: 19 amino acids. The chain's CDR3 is CASSIPGLAGGANTGELFF. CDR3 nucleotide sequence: TGTGCCAGTAGTATACCGGGACTAGCGGGGGGAGCGAACACCGGGGAGCTGTTTTTT.

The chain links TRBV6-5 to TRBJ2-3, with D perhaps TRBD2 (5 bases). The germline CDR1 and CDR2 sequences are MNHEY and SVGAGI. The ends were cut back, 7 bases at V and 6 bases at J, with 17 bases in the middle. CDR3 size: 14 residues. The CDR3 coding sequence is TGTGCCAGCAACACCCGGGGTAGTTTGGATACGCAGTATTTT. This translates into CASNTRGSLDTQYF.

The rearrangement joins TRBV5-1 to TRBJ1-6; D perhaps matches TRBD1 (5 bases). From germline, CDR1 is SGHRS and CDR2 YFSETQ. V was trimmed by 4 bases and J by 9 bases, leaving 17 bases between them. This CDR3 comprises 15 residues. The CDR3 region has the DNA TGCGCCAGCAGCCCAGAGGGACCTCTGAGTTCACCCCTCCACTTT. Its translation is CASSPEGPLSSPLHF.

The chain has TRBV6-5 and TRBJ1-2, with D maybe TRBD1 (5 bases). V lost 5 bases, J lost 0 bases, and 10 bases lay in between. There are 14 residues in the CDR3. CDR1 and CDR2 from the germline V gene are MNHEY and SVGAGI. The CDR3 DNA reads TGTGCCAGCAGTCCGACAGAAGCTAACTATGGCTACACCTTC. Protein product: CASSPTEANYGYTF.

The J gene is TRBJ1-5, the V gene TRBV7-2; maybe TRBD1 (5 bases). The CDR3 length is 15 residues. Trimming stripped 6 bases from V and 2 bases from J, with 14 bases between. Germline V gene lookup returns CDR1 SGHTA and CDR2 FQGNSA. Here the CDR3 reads CASSFTGTGNQPQHF. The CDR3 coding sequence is TGTGCCAGCAGTTTTACCGGGACGGGCAATCAGCCCCAGCATTTT.

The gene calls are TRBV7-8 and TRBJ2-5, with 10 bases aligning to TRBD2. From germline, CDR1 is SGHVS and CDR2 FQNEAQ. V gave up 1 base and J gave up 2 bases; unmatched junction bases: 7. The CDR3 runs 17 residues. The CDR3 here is CASSLGVSGGPQETQYF. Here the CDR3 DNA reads TGTGCCAGCAGCTTAGGTGTTAGCGGGGGGCCTCAAGAGACCCAGTACTTC.

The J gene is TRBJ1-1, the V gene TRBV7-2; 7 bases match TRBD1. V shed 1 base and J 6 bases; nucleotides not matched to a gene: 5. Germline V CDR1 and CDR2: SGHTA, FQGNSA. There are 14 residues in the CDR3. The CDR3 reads CASSLDRGGPEAFF. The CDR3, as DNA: TGTGCCAGCAGCTTAGACAGGGGCGGACCTGAAGCTTTCTTT. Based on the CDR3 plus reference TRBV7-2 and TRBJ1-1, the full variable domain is GAGVSQSPSNKVTEKGKDVELRCDPISGHTALYWYRQSLGQGLEFLIYFQGNSAPDKSGLPSDRFSAERTGGSVSTLTIQRTQQEDSAVYLCASSLDRGGPEAFFGQGTRLTVV.

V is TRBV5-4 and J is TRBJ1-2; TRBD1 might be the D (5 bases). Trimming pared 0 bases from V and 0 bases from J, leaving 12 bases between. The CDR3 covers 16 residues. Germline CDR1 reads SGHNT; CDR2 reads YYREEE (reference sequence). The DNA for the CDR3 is TGTGCCAGCAGCTTGGTTGCCGGGGCTCCTAACTATGGCTACACCTTC. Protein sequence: CASSLVAGAPNYGYTF.

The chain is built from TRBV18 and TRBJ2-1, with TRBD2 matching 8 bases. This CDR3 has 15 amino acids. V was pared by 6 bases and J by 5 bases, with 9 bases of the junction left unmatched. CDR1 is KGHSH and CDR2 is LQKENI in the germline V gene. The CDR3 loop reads CASSPGGAGNNEQFF. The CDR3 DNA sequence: TGTGCCAGCTCCCCCGGGGGGGCAGGAAACAATGAGCAGTTCTTC.

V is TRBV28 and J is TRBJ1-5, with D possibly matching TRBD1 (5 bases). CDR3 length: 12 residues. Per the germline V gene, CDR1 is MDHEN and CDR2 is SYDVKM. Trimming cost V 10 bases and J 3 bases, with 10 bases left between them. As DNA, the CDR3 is TGTGCCACCCGGGACCCCAATCAGCCCCAGCATTTT. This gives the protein CATRDPNQPQHF.

The CDR3: CASSLETGVYNEQFF. The CDR3 DNA reads as TGTGCCAGCAGCTTAGAGACGGGGGTCTACAATGAGCAGTTCTTC. The chain has TRBV7-2 and TRBJ2-1; possibly TRBD2 for D (6 bases). Germline V gene lookup returns CDR1 SGHTA and CDR2 FQGNSA. The germline V and J ends were trimmed by 1 base and 3 bases, with 10 bases remaining between them. This CDR3 has 15 residues.

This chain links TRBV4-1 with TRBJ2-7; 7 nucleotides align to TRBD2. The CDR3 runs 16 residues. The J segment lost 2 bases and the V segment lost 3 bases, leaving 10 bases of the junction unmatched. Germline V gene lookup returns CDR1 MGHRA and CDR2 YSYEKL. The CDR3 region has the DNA TGCGCCAGCAGCCAGGCCGTGAGTGGGGGGGCCTACGAGCAGTACTTC. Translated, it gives CASSQAVSGGAYEQYF.

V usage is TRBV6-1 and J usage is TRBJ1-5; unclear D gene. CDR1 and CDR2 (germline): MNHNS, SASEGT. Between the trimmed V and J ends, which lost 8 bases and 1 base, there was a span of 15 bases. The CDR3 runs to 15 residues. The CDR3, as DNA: TGTGCCAGCGCCGAGGGCGGTTTAAGCAATCAGCCCCAGCATTTT. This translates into CASAEGGLSNQPQHF.

CDR3 loop: CASSFKIFTNQETQYF. The CDR3 DNA follows: TGTGCCAGCAGCTTTAAGATATTTACGAACCAAGAGACCCAGTACTTC. This chain connects TRBV7-8 to TRBJ2-5, with no clear D. Germline V gene lookup returns CDR1 SGHVS and CDR2 FQNEAQ. V was clipped by 3 bases and J by 0 bases, with 14 bases between them. CDR3 length equals 16 residues.

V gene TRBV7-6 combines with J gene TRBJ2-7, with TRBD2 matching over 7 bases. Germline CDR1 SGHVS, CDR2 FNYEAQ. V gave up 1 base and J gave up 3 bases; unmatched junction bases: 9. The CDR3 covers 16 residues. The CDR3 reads CASSLGVATSFYEQYF. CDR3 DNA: TGTGCCAGCAGCTTAGGGGTTGCGACTAGCTTCTACGAGCAGTACTTC.

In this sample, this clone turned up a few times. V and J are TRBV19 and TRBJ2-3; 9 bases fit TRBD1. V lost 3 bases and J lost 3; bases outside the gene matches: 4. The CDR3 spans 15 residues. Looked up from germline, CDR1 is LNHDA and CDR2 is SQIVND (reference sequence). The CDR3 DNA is TGTGCCAGTAGTATCGGACAGGGGTGGACAGATACGCAGTATTTT. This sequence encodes CASSIGQGWTDTQYF.

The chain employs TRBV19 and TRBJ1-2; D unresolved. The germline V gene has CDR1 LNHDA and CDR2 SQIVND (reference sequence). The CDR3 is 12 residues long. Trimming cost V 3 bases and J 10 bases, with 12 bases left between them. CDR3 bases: TGTGCCAGTAGTATCAGTAAGGGCATCTACACCTTC. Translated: CASSISKGIYTF. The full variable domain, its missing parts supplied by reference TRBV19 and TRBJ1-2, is DGGITQSPKYLFRKEGQNVTLSCEQNLNHDAMYWYRQDPGQGLRLIYYSQIVNDFQKGDIAEGYSVSREKKESFPLTVTSAQKNPTAFYLCASSISKGIYTFGSGTRLTVV.

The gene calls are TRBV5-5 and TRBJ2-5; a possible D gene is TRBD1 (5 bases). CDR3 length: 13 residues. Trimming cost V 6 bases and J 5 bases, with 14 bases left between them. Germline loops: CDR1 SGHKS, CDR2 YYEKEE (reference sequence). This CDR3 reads CASTFQGPETQYF. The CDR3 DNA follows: TGTGCCAGCACCTTCCAGGGTCCGGAGACCCAGTACTTC.

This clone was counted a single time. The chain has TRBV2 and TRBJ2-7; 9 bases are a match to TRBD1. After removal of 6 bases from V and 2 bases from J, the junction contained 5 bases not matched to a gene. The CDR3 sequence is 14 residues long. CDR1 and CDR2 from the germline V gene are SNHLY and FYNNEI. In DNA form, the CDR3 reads TGTGCCAGCAGGTGGACAGGGGACGCCTACGAGCAGTACTTC. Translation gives CASRWTGDAYEQYF.

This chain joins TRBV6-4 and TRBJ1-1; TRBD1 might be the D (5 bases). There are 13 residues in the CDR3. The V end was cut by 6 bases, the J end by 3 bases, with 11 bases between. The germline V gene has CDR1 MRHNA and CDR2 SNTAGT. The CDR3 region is CASSREVDTEAFF. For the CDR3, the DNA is TGTGCCAGCAGCAGGGAGGTCGACACTGAAGCTTTCTTT.

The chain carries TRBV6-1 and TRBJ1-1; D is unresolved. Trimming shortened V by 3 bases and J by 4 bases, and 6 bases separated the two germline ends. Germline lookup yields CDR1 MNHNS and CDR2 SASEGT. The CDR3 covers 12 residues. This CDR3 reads CASSDQLTEAFF. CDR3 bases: TGTGCCAGCAGTGACCAACTCACTGAAGCTTTCTTT.

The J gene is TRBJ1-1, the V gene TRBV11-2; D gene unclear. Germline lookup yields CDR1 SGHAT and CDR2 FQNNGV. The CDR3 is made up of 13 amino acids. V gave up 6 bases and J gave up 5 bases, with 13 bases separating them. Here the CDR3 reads CASRLRSRTEAFF. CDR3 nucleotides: TGTGCCAGCAGGCTACGTTCCCGGACTGAAGCTTTCTTT.

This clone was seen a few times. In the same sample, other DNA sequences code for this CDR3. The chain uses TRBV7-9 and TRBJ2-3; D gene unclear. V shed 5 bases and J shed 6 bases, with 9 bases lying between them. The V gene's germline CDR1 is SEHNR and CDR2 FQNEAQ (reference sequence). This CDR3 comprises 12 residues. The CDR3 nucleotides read TGTGCCAGCAGCCTCGAGACGGATACGCAGTATTTT. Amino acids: CASSLETDTQYF.

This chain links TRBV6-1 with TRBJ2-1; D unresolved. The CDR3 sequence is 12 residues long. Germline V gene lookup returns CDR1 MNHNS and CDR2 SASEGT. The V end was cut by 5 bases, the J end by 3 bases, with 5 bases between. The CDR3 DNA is TGTGCCAGCAGTCCGATCTACAATGAGCAGTTCTTC. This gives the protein CASSPIYNEQFF.

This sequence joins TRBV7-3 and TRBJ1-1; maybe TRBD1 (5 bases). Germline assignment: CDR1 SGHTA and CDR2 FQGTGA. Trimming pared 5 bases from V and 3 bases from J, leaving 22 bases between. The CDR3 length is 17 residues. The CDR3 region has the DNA TGTGCCAGCAGCCCCGGGGCAGGGTACGGGAAGGACACTGAAGCTTTCTTT. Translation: CASSPGAGYGKDTEAFF. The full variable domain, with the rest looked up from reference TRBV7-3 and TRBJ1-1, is GAGVSQTPSNKVTEKGKYVELRCDPISGHTALYWYRQSLGQGPEFLIYFQGTGAADDSGLPNDRFFAVRPEGSVSTLKIQRTERGDSAVYLCASSPGAGYGKDTEAFFGQGTRLTVV.